This T cell receptor (beta chain) was recorded in a study of T cells after posttransplantation cyclophosphamide. Study results and limitations: Donor CD8+ memory clones often dominated recipient blood repertoires at later times. Recipient CMV seropositivity and CMV reactivation strongly tracked TRB clonality. TRB overlap between skin or GI tissue T cells and blood was limited.

Sequencing used immunoSEQ multiplex PCR; TCRdb keeps in-frame clones, though not all of them. Of around 47,000 clones in the sample, around 94% are singletons; the top ten hold 2.5% to 3.5%. Turning to this clone: The antigen remains undetermined.

Germline-derived CDR1 and CDR2 are MNHNS and SASEGT. The CDR3 loop spans 14 amino acids. The ends were cut back, 1 base at V and 5 bases at J, with 11 bases in the middle. The sample was PBMCs. V and J are TRBV6-1 and TRBJ1-1; tentatively, D is TRBD1 (5 bases). The sequence came from a woman younger than 45 in good health and a related stem cell transplant donor. CDR3 DNA sequence: TGTGCCAGCAGTGAAGTGGGGGGGAGGACTGAAGCTTTCTTT. Translating it yields CASSEVGGRTEAFF.